This TCR beta chain was recorded in a study of T cells in Graves' hyperthyroidism and ophthalmopathy. This CDR3 is built from 14 residues. V lost 2 bases, J lost 3 bases, and 10 bases lay in between. Looked up from germline, CDR1 is MGHRA and CDR2 is YSYEKL. Amplified TCR beta CDR3 regions came from RNA transcripts. With the HTBI primer set, the TCR CDR3 went through a first round of RT-PCR. Via MiXCR, TCRdb re-called the multiplex PCR reads, giving one row per CDR3 protein. The table lists about 610,000 distinct CDR3 sequences, about 14% of them singletons. This clonotype was seen a few times. Its antigen is as yet unknown. Notes on the study in general: Before onset, ophthalmopathy was predicted by the model a median 6.5 months earlier. A 13 V-J signature model discriminated ophthalmopathy versus stable hyperthyroidism.

Ophthalmopathy in the patients scored at least 3 on Clinical Activity Score and at least 4 on NOSPECS grade, lasting under 3 months. Fresh peripheral blood, 7.5 to 10 ml, yielded the PBMCs. The chain recombines TRBV4-1 with TRBJ1-2; D remains unclear. The sequencing input was blood. The TCR comes from a woman between 40 and 50 years old with Graves' ophthalmopathy. The CDR3 DNA reads as TGCGCCAGCAGCCAAACCGGATCGTACTATGGCTACACCTTC. Its translation is CASSQTGSYYGYTF.